This T cell receptor (beta chain) was sequenced for a study of T-cell memory formation after mild COVID-19. Study at large: Largely, TCR clusters stayed within a single donor. Study results and limitations: Several responding clones turned up in pre-infection memory, indicating that cross-reactive memory may have taken part. Clones shrinking between day 15 and 85 showed a balanced CD4/CD8 split, and those that grew later tilted toward CD4+. Confirmation of SARS-CoV-2 specificity was lacking for second-wave clones peaking day 37.

One entry per CDR3 protein, called by TCRdb with MiXCR from the 5' RACE reads. The sample carries 200,000 to 250,000 distinct CDR3 sequences, over 9.5% recorded once. Regarding this clonotype: Its antigen is as yet unknown.

Germline lookup yields CDR1 MNHEY and CDR2 SVGEGT. V lost 5 bases to trimming and J lost 5 bases; unmatched junction nucleotides: 12. The CDR3 is made up of 17 amino acids. The V gene is TRBV6-2 or TRBV6-3, the J gene TRBJ2-4; 10 bases are shared with TRBD2. What was sequenced was PBMCs or a T cell subset sorted from them (not recorded which). The TCR sequence derives from a man in his late teens or twenties who had mild COVID-19 (a few samples of this study predate the infection). Cell type and time point are not known. The CDR3 coding sequence is TGTGCCAGCAGTGATCCCCTACTAGCGGGGAAAGAAAACATTCAGTACTTC. Amino acid sequence: CASSDPLLAGKENIQYF.